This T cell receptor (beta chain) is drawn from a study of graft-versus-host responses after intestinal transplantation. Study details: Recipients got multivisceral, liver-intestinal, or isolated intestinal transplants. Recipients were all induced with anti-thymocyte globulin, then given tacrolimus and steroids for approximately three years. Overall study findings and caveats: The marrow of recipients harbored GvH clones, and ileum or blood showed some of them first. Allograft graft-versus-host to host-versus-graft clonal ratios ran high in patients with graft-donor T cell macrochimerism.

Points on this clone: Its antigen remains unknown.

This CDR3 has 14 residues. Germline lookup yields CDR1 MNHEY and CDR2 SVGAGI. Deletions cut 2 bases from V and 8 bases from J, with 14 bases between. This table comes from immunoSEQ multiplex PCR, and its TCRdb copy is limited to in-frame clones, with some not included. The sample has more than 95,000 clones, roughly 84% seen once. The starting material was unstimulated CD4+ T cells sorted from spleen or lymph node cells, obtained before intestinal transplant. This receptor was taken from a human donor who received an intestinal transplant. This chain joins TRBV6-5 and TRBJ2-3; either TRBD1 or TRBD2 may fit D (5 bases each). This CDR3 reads CASSYVGTSGTQYF. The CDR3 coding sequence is TGTGCCAGCAGTTACGTTGGGACCTCCGGTACGCAGTATTTT.